The 6 T cell receptor beta chains presented below share a single source sample, sequenced in a study of blood T cell repertoires in COVID-19. Assay: immunoSEQ multiplex PCR; the TCRdb copy retains only in-frame clones and omits some. This table has a few hundred thousand clones, around 91% appearing once. Sequences were obtained from peripheral blood. The receptors originated from an older woman with COVID-19, enrolled during active disease.

The chain uses TRBV7-3 and TRBJ1-5; 8 bases align to TRBD1. Germline loops: CDR1 SGHTA, CDR2 FQGTGA. Trimming at V came to 5 bases and at J to 8 bases, leaving 5 bases not matched to a gene. The length of the CDR3 is 13 residues. The CDR3 DNA follows: TGTGCCAGCAGCCGGGACAGGCTGGAGCCCCAGCATTTT. This translates into CASSRDRLEPQHF. Looking up the rest from reference TRBV7-3 and TRBJ1-5 gives the full variable domain: GAGVSQTPSNKVTEKGKYVELRCDPISGHTALYWYRQSLGQGPEFLIYFQGTGAADDSGLPNDRFFAVRPEGSVSTLKIQRTERGDSAVYLCASSRDRLEPQHFGDGTRLSIL.

The chain employs TRBV5-4 and TRBJ2-3; TRBD2 aligns across 9 bases. Germline values: CDR1 SGHNT, CDR2 YYREEE (reference sequence). With V trimmed by 4 bases and J by 3 bases, 9 bases remained unmatched. There are 16 residues in the CDR3. CDR3 in amino acids: CASSIERGARTDTQYF. CDR3 nucleotides: TGTGCCAGCAGCATAGAGCGGGGGGCTCGAACAGATACGCAGTATTTT.

This rearrangement joins TRBV6-5 to TRBJ2-7, with TRBD1 identical over 7 bases. Germline V lookup: CDR1 MNHEY, CDR2 SVGAGI. The CDR3 contains 13 residues. The V segment lost 7 bases and the J segment 1 base; nucleotides outside the gene matches: 4. CDR3 region: CASNRQGSYEQYF. The CDR3 DNA sequence: TGTGCCAGCAATCGACAGGGATCCTACGAGCAGTACTTC.

The chain is built from TRBV4-1 and TRBJ2-3, with 7 bases that match TRBD1. The CDR3 sequence is 15 residues long. The V gene end was trimmed by 0 bases and the J gene end by 2 bases; junction bases not matched to a gene: 2. Germline loops: CDR1 MGHRA, CDR2 YSYEKL. As DNA, the CDR3 is TGCGCCAGCAGCCAAGATGGGACAGCCACAGATACGCAGTATTTT. It is translated as CASSQDGTATDTQYF.

Worth noting for this clone: The same CDR3 is also encoded by other DNA sequences in this sample. The gene calls are TRBV5-1 and TRBJ2-2, with unresolved D. Germline V gene sequence: CDR1 SGHRS, CDR2 YFSETQ. The CDR3 sequence is 12 residues long. V lost 0 bases to trimming and J lost 7 bases, with 4 bases between them. Written as DNA, the CDR3 is TGCGCCAGCAGCTTGGCCGGCGGGGAGCTGTTTTTT. Translating gives CASSLAGGELFF.

The CDR3 sequence: CASSQETGGRTGELFF. For the CDR3, the DNA is TGCGCCAGCAGCCAAGAAACGGGGGGGCGTACCGGGGAGCTGTTTTTT. The chain joins TRBV4-3 to TRBJ2-2; 8 bases line up with TRBD2. Germline V gene sequence: CDR1 LGHNA, CDR2 YSLEER. Germline trimming cut 0 bases from V and 5 bases from J; bases unmatched to any gene: 5. This CDR3 has 16 residues.